This paragraph reports one TCR beta chain. This sample's RNA came from whole unsorted tissue. The CDR3 runs 15 residues. Germline lookup yields CDR1 SGHRS and CDR2 YFSETQ. The trim removed 4 bases at V and 3 bases at J, leaving 9 bases unmatched. This sample is part of a study of tumor and adjacent non-tumor tissue in lung cancer. TCRbeta libraries were built with three rounds of nested PCR, modified from ARM-PCR. TCRdb called the multiplex PCR reads again in MiXCR, with one record for every CDR3 protein. Of over 100,000 distinct CDR3 sequences listed, roughly 73% are singletons. Sequencing input: lung tumor tissue. The chain combines TRBV5-1 with TRBJ2-7; 8 bases line up with TRBD2. The source is a woman in her sixties with non-small cell lung cancer. CDR3 protein: CASSQFGGADYEQYF. CDR3 coding DNA: TGCGCCAGCAGCCAGTTCGGGGGGGCAGACTACGAGCAGTACTTC. Combining the CDR3 with reference TRBV5-1 and TRBJ2-7 gives the whole variable domain KAGVTQTPRYLIKTRGQQVTLSCSPISGHRSVSWYQQTPGQGLQFLFEYFSETQRNKGNFPGRFSGRQFSNSRSEMNVSTLELGDSALYLCASSQFGGADYEQYFGPGTRLTVT.